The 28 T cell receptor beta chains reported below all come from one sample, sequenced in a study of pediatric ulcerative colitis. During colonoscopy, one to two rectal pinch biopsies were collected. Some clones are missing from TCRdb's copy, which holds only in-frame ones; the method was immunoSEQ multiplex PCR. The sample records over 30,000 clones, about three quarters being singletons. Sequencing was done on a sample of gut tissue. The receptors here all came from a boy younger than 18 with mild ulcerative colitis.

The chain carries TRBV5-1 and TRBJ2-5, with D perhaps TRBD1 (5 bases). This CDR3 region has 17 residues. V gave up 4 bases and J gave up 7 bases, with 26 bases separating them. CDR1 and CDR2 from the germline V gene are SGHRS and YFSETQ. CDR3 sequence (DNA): TGCGCCAGCAGCGCAGGCCGAGAGCCTAGGGGAAGATGGACCCAGTACTTC. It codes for CASSAGREPRGRWTQYF.

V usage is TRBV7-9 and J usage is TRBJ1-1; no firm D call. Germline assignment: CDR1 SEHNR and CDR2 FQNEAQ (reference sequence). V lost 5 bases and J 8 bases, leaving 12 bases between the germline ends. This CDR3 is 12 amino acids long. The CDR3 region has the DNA TGTGCCAGCAGCCCTCGGGCAGGAGAAGCTTTCTTT. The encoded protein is CASSPRAGEAFF.

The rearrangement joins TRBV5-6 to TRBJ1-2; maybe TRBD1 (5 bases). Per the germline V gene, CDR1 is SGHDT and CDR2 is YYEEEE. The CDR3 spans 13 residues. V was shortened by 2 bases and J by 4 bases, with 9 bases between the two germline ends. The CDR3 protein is CASSLQEGYGYTF. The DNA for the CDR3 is TGTGCCAGCAGCTTACAGGAGGGCTATGGCTACACCTTC.

CDR3 protein: CASRRQGSNEKLFF. The DNA of the CDR3 is TGCGCCAGCAGACGACAGGGGTCAAATGAAAAACTGTTTTTT. The chain links TRBV4-1 to TRBJ1-4; TRBD1 agrees at 8 bases. Germline CDR1 MGHRA, CDR2 YSYEKL. This CDR3 has 14 amino acids. The junction had 5 bases not matched to a gene; V was cut back by 6 bases and J by 5 bases.

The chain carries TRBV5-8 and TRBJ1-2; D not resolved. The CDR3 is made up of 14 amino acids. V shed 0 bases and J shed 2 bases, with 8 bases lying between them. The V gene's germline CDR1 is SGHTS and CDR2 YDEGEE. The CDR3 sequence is CASSLGGLNYGYTF. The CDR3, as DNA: TGTGCCAGCAGCTTGGGCGGTCTAAACTATGGCTACACCTTC.

The CDR3 here is CASSYSVGGQNSPLHF. CDR3 in DNA: TGTGCCAGCAGTTACAGTGTAGGGGGCCAGAATTCACCCCTCCACTTT. The rearrangement links TRBV6-5 to TRBJ1-6; 7 bases line up with TRBD1. From germline, CDR1 is MNHEY and CDR2 SVGAGI. The CDR3 is made up of 16 amino acids. J gave up 7 bases and V 2 bases, and 8 bases lay outside the gene matches.

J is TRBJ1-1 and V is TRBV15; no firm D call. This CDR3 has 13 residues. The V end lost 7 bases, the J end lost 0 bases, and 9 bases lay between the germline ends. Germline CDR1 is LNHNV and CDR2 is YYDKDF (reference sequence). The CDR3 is CATTHSMNTEAFF. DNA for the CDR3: TGTGCCACCACCCACAGCATGAACACTGAAGCTTTCTTT.

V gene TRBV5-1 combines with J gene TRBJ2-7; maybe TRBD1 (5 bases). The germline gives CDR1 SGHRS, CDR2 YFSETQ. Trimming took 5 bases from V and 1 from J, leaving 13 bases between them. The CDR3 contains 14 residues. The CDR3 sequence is CASRFTTGSYEQYF. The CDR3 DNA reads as TGCGCCAGCAGATTTACTACAGGTTCCTACGAGCAGTACTTC.

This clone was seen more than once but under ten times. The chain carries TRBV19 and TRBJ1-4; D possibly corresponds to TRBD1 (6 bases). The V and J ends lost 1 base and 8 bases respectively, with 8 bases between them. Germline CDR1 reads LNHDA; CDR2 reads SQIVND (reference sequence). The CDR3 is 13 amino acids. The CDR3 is CASSIGRGEKLFF. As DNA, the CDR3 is TGTGCCAGTAGTATAGGGAGGGGGGAAAAACTGTTTTTT.

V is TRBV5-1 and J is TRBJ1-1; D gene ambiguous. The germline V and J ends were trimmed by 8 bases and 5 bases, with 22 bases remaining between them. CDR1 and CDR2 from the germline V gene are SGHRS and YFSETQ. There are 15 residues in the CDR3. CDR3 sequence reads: CASSLEARARTEAFF. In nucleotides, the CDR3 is TGCGCCAGTTCCCTGGAGGCAAGGGCGAGGACTGAAGCTTTCTTT.

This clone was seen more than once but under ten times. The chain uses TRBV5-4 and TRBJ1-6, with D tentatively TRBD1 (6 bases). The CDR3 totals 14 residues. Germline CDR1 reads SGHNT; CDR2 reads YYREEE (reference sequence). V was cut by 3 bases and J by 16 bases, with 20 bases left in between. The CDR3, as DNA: TGTGCCAGCAGCTCCGGTGTAGCACAGGGAGGACTCCACTTT. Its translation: CASSSGVAQGGLHF.

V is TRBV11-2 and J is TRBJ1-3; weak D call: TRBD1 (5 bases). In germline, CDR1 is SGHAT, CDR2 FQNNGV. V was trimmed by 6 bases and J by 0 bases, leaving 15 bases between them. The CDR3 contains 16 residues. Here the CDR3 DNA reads TGTGCCAGCAGTTCCTTCGACAGTTTCTCTGGAAACACCATATATTTT. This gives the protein CASSSFDSFSGNTIYF.

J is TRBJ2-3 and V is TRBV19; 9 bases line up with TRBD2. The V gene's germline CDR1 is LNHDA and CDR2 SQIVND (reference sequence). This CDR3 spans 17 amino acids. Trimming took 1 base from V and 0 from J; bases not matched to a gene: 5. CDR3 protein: CASSIAPSGASTDTQYF. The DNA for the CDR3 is TGTGCCAGTAGTATAGCCCCTAGCGGGGCTAGCACAGATACGCAGTATTTT.

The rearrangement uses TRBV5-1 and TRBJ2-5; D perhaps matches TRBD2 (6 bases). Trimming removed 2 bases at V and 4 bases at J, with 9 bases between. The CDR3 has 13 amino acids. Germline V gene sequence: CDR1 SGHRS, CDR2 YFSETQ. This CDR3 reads CASSFGGLETQYF. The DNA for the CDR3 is TGCGCCAGCAGCTTCGGGGGACTAGAGACCCAGTACTTC.

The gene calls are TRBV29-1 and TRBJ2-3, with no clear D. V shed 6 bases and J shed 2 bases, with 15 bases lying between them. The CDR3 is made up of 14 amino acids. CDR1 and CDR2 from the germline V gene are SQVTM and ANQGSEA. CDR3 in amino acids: CSVRGTLNTDTQYF. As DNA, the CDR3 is TGCAGCGTCCGCGGAACCCTTAACACAGATACGCAGTATTTT.

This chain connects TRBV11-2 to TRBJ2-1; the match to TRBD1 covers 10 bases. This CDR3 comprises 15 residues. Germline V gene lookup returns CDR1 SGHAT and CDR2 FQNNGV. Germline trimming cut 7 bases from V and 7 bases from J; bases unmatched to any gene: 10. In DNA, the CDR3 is TGTGCCAGCACTAGCTATCCGGGACAGGGGAATGAGCAGTTCTTC. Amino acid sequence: CASTSYPGQGNEQFF.

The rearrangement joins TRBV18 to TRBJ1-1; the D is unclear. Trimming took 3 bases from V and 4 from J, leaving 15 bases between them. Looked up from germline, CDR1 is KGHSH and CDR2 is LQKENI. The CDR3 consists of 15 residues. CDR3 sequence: CASSPPSKEGTEAFF. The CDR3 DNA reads TGTGCCAGCTCACCTCCATCTAAGGAGGGCACTGAAGCTTTCTTT.

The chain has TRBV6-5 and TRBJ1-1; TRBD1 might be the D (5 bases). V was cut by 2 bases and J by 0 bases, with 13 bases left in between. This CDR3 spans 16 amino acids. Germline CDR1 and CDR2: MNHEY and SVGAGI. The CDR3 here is CASSYVRGDLNTEAFF. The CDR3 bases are TGTGCCAGCAGTTACGTTCGGGGGGACCTGAACACTGAAGCTTTCTTT.

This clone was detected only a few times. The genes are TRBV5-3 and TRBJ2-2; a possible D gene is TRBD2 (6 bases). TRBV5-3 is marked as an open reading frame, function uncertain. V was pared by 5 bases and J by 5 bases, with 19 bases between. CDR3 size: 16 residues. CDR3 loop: CARRGPSFGGTGELFF. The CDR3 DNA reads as TGTGCCAGAAGAGGGCCCTCCTTCGGGGGAACCGGGGAGCTGTTTTTT.

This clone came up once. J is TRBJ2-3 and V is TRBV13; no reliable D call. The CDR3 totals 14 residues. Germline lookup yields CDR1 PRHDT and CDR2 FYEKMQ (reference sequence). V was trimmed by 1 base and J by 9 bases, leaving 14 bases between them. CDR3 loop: CASSLDFIGRTQYF. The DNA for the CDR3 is TGTGCCAGCAGCTTAGACTTTATCGGCAGGACGCAGTATTTT.

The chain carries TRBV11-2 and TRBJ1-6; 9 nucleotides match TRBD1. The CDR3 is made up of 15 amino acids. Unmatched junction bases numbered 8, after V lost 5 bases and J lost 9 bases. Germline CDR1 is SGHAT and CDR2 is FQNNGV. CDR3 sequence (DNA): TGTGCCAGCAGCGGAACTGGGACAGGGAGTTCACCCCTCCACTTT. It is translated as CASSGTGTGSSPLHF.

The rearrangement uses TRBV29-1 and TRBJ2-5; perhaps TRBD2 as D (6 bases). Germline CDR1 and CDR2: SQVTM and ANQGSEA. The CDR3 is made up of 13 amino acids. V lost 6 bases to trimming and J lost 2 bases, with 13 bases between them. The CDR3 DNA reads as TGCAGCGTGGCCACCGGGGGACAAGAGACCCAGTACTTC. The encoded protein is CSVATGGQETQYF.

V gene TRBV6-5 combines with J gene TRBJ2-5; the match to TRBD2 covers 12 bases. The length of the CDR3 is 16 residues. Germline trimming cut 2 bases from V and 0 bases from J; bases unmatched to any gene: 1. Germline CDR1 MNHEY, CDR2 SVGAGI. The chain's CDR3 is CASSYGLAGHQETQYF. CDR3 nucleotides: TGTGCCAGCAGTTACGGACTAGCGGGGCACCAAGAGACCCAGTACTTC.

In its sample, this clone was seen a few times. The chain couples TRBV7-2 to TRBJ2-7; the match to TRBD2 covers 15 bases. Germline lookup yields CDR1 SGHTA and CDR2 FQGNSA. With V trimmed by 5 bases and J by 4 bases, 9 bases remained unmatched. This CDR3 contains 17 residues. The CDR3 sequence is CASSINPGLAGGYEQYF. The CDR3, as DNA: TGTGCCAGCAGCATTAACCCGGGACTAGCGGGGGGATACGAGCAGTACTTC.

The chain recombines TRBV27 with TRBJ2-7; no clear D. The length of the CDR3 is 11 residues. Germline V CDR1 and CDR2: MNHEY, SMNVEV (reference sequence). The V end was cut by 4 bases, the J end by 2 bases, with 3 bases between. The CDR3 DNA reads TGTGCCAGCAGTTCAACCTACGAGCAGTACTTC. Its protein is CASSSTYEQYF.

This chain's CDR3 is CASSGGQGATYEQYF. The DNA for the CDR3 is TGTGCCAGCAGTGGTGGACAGGGGGCAACATACGAGCAGTACTTC. The genes are TRBV2 and TRBJ2-7; 11 bases are shared with TRBD1. The CDR3 extends over 15 amino acids. The germline gives CDR1 SNHLY, CDR2 FYNNEI. V was clipped by 4 bases and J by 4 bases; unmatched bases: 6.

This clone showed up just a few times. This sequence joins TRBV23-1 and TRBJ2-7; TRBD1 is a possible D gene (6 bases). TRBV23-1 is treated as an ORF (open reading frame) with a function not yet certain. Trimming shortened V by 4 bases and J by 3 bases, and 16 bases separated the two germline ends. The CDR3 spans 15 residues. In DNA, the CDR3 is TGCGCCAGCAGTCGGCACGCCGGGACAATCTACGAGCAGTACTTC. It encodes CASSRHAGTIYEQYF.

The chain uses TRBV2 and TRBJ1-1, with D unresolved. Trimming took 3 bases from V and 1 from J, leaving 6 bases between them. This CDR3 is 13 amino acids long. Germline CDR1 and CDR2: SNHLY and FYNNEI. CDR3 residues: CASSDWGNTEAFF. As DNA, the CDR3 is TGTGCCAGCAGTGATTGGGGGAACACTGAAGCTTTCTTT.